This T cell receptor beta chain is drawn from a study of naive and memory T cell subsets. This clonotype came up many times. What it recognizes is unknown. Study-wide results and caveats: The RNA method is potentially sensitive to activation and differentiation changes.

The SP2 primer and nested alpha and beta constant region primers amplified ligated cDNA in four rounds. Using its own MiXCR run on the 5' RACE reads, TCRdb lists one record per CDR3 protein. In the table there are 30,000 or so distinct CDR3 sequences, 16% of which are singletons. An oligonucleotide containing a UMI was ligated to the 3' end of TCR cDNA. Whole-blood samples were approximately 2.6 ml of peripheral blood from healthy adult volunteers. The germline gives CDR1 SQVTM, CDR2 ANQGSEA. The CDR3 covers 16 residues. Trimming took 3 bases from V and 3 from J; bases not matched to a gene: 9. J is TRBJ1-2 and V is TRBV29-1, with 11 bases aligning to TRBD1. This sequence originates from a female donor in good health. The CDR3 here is CSVELGQGARDYGYTF. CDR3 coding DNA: TGCAGCGTTGAGCTAGGACAGGGGGCGCGGGACTATGGCTACACCTTC.